What follows are 10 T cell receptor beta chains derived from one specimen sequenced in a study of response to subunit inactivated influenza vaccine. In TCRdb, the RT-PCR reads were re-called with MiXCR into one record per CDR3 protein. This table has approximately 200,000 distinct CDR3 sequences, 13% to 15% appearing once. Here the sequenced sample was CD8+ T cells sorted from PBMCs, taken 5 to 6 days after vaccination. All receptors come from a man in his fifties who received an inactivated influenza vaccine.

The chain links TRBV20-1 to TRBJ2-5; D is undetermined. The length of the CDR3 is 15 residues. The germline V and J ends were trimmed by 3 bases and 9 bases, with 23 bases remaining between them. Germline-derived CDR1 and CDR2 are DFQATT and SNEGSKA (reference sequence). The CDR3 loop reads CSASVRPLDVMSQYF. For the CDR3, the DNA is TGCAGTGCTAGTGTGAGGCCTCTCGACGTGATGTCCCAGTACTTC.

The chain is built from TRBV15 and TRBJ2-1; TRBD2 agrees at 8 bases. Germline CDR1 is LNHNV and CDR2 is YYDKDF (reference sequence). This CDR3 contains 16 residues. The V gene end was trimmed by 5 bases and the J gene end by 4 bases; junction bases not matched to a gene: 10. The CDR3 protein is CATSDLLAGLYNEQFF. CDR3 nucleotide sequence: TGTGCCACCAGCGACCTCCTAGCGGGCTTATACAATGAGCAGTTCTTC.

V and J are TRBV12-3 or TRBV12-4 and TRBJ2-5; 7 positions agree with TRBD1. Trimming cost V 6 bases and J 1 base; bases outside gene matches: 5. CDR3 size: 14 residues. As DNA, the CDR3 is TGTGCCAGCAGCCCCGACAGGGCCCAAGAGACCCAGTACTTC. Translating it yields CASSPDRAQETQYF.

This clonotype appeared a few times. This chain links TRBV9 with TRBJ2-5; D possibly corresponds to TRBD2 (6 bases). V was trimmed by 4 bases and J by 2 bases, leaving 15 bases between them. The CDR3 is made up of 15 amino acids. CDR1 and CDR2 (germline): SGDLS, YYNGEE. The CDR3 nucleotides read TGTGCCAGCAGCCTTAGCGGAGCCCTTCAAGAGACCCAGTACTTC. As protein: CASSLSGALQETQYF.

The rearrangement links TRBV4-1 to TRBJ2-7; 9 nucleotides agree with TRBD1. The CDR3 sequence is 14 residues long. The germline V gene has CDR1 MGHRA and CDR2 YSYEKL. Germline trimming cut 4 bases from V and 6 bases from J; bases unmatched to any gene: 7. The CDR3 region is CASSRDREAFEQYF. CDR3 in DNA: TGCGCCAGCAGCCGGGACAGGGAGGCCTTCGAGCAGTACTTC.

The rearrangement joins TRBV10-3 to TRBJ2-7, with 7 bases aligning to TRBD1. The CDR3 runs 16 residues. V lost 3 bases to trimming and J lost 2 bases; unmatched junction nucleotides: 10. Germline CDR1 reads ENHRY; CDR2 reads SYGVKD. Written as DNA, the CDR3 is TGTGCCATCAGTGATCACACCGGGACAGACCCCTACGAGCAGTACTTC. It encodes CAISDHTGTDPYEQYF.

The rearrangement joins TRBV12-3 or TRBV12-4 to TRBJ1-2; D not resolved. The V and J ends lost 5 bases and 0 bases respectively, with 7 bases between them. The CDR3 sequence is 13 residues long. CDR3 sequence (DNA): TGTGCCAGCAGTGACGGAACTAACTATGGCTACACCTTC. As protein: CASSDGTNYGYTF.

This clonotype has just a few counts. The gene calls are TRBV12-3 or TRBV12-4 and TRBJ2-1, with D possibly TRBD2 on 6 matching bases. The V and J ends lost 1 base and 2 bases respectively, with 9 bases between them. This CDR3 has 15 residues. CDR3 sequence (DNA): TGTGCCAGCAGTTTAGGGAGGGGCCCCTACAATGAGCAGTTCTTC. This encodes CASSLGRGPYNEQFF.

The rearrangement joins TRBV21-1 to TRBJ2-7; TRBD1, the table's D call, lacks a check against the DNA. TRBV21-1 is described as a pseudogene. The CDR3 is made up of 13 amino acids. CDR3 in amino acids: CASSTRDNTEQYF. In nucleotides, the CDR3 is TGTGCCAGCAGCACCCGGGACAATACCGAGCAGTACTTC.

This clonotype occurred a few times. The chain is built from TRBV20-1 and TRBJ2-7, with a weak D call TRBD1 (5 bases). In germline, CDR1 is DFQATT, CDR2 SNEGSKA (reference sequence). The CDR3 runs to 14 residues. V was cut by 4 bases and J by 0 bases, with 13 bases left in between. The CDR3 loop reads CSAIGHFLSYEQYF. In nucleotides, the CDR3 is TGCAGTGCTATCGGACATTTCCTCTCCTACGAGCAGTACTTC.